The rows below give T cell receptor beta chains drawn from one sample of a study of blood T cell repertoires in COVID-19. Measured with immunoSEQ multiplex PCR; TCRdb has only the in-frame clones, and not every one. The repertoire holds 270,000 or so clones, 91% seen once, with approximately 2.9% in the top ten. The sequenced sample was PBMCs or T cells enriched from blood (not recorded which). All receptors derive from a man in his forties or fifties who had been exposed to COVID-19. Each CDR3 is given with its conserved first and last residue. A D gene is named only where the DNA matches it firmly. Expanded clones get a size class; other rows say once, few or many, or leave the size out.

CDR3aa: CASSLYISGSDTQYF
CDR3nt: TGTGCCAGCAGCTTGTATATAAGCGGGAGTGATACGCAGTATTTT
j_gene: TRBJ2-3
d_gene: TRBD2
v_gene: TRBV5-5
abundance: .

CDR3aa: CASQGINEKLFF
CDR3nt: TGTGCCAGCCAGGGGATTAATGAAAAACTGTTTTTT
j_gene: TRBJ1-4
d_gene: .
v_gene: TRBV3-1/TRBV3-2
abundance: once

CDR3aa: CASSLDPGSGYTF
CDR3nt: TGTGCCAGCAGCTTAGACCCCGGGAGTGGCTACACCTTC
j_gene: TRBJ1-2
d_gene: .
v_gene: TRBV7-3
abundance: .

CDR3aa: CAISSTGGNQPQHF
CDR3nt: TGTGCCATCAGCTCGACAGGGGGCAATCAGCCCCAGCATTTT
j_gene: TRBJ1-5
d_gene: TRBD1
v_gene: TRBV10-3
abundance: .

CDR3aa: CASSFRPQETQYF
CDR3nt: TGTGCCAGCAGCTTCAGGCCTCAAGAGACCCAGTACTTC
j_gene: TRBJ2-5
d_gene: .
v_gene: TRBV7-9
abundance: .

CDR3aa: CASSPTVLVTPLHF
CDR3nt: TGTGCCAGCAGCCCAACGGTGTTGGTAACACCCCTCCACTTT
j_gene: TRBJ1-6
d_gene: .
v_gene: TRBV7-2
abundance: .

CDR3aa: CASSSTGSTSYNEQFF
CDR3nt: TGTGCCAGCAGCTCTACAGGGTCAACCTCCTACAATGAGCAGTTCTTC
j_gene: TRBJ2-1
d_gene: .
v_gene: TRBV7-6
abundance: few

CDR3aa: CASSLLAGGPEQYF
CDR3nt: TGCGCCAGCAGCTTGTTAGCGGGAGGGCCGGAGCAGTACTTC
j_gene: TRBJ2-7
d_gene: TRBD2
v_gene: TRBV5-1
abundance: .

CDR3aa: CATSDGQGVVGELFF
CDR3nt: TGTGCCACCAGTGACGGACAGGGGGTGGTCGGGGAGCTGTTTTTT
j_gene: TRBJ2-2
d_gene: TRBD1
v_gene: TRBV24-1
abundance: .

CDR3aa: CASSLEQGNTETQYF
CDR3nt: TGTGCCAGCAGCTTGGAACAGGGGAACACAGAGACCCAGTACTTC
j_gene: TRBJ2-5
d_gene: TRBD1
v_gene: TRBV5-4
abundance: .

CDR3aa: CASSFSREAYYEQYF
CDR3nt: TGTGCCAGCAGCTTCAGCCGGGAGGCCTACTACGAGCAGTACTTC
j_gene: TRBJ2-7
d_gene: TRBD2
v_gene: TRBV13
abundance: .

CDR3aa: CASSLERLANQPQHF
CDR3nt: TGTGCCAGCAGCCTCGAGCGGTTAGCGAATCAGCCCCAGCATTTT
j_gene: TRBJ1-5
d_gene: .
v_gene: TRBV11-3
abundance: .

CDR3aa: CASSLRGTGGPYEQYF
CDR3nt: TGTGCCAGCTCCCTCAGAGGGACAGGGGGACCCTACGAGCAGTACTTC
j_gene: TRBJ2-7
d_gene: TRBD1
v_gene: TRBV5-6
abundance: once

CDR3aa: CATSVEGTSSDPNTGELFF
CDR3nt: TGTGCCACCAGTGTCGAGGGGACTAGCAGCGATCCGAACACCGGGGAGCTGTTTTTT
j_gene: TRBJ2-2
d_gene: TRBD2
v_gene: TRBV24-1
abundance: once

CDR3aa: CASSLTVNYGYTF
CDR3nt: TGTGCCAGCAGTTTAACAGTCAACTATGGCTACACCTTC
j_gene: TRBJ1-2
d_gene: .
v_gene: TRBV12-3/TRBV12-4
abundance: .

CDR3aa: CASRYDRGSTEAFF
CDR3nt: TGTGCCAGCAGATACGACAGGGGGAGCACTGAAGCTTTCTTT
j_gene: TRBJ1-1
d_gene: TRBD1
v_gene: TRBV7-2
abundance: .

CDR3aa: CASSLGPPDSYGYTF
CDR3nt: TGTGCCAGCAGCTTAGGCCCTCCCGACAGCTATGGCTACACCTTC
j_gene: TRBJ1-2
d_gene: .
v_gene: TRBV5-6
abundance: .

CDR3aa: CAISEILQGTGELFF
CDR3nt: TGTGCCATCAGTGAGATCCTACAGGGGACCGGGGAGCTGTTTTTT
j_gene: TRBJ2-2
d_gene: TRBD1
v_gene: TRBV10-3
abundance: .

CDR3aa: CASSQDAASVSTDTQYF
CDR3nt: TGTGCCAGCAGCCAAGATGCGGCCTCCGTCTCGACAGATACGCAGTATTTT
j_gene: TRBJ2-3
d_gene: .
v_gene: TRBV14
abundance: .

CDR3aa: CASSIVSVLNQPQHF
CDR3nt: TGTGCCAGTAGTATTGTGTCAGTTCTTAATCAGCCCCAGCATTTT
j_gene: TRBJ1-5
d_gene: .
v_gene: TRBV19
abundance: .

CDR3aa: CASTGPAGEQYF
CDR3nt: TGCGCCAGCACCGGACCGGCGGGTGAGCAGTACTTC
j_gene: TRBJ2-7
d_gene: .
v_gene: TRBV5-1
abundance: once